The 18 T cell receptor beta chains in this list originate from one sample, sequenced in a study of blood T cell repertoires in COVID-19. The data were produced by immunoSEQ multiplex PCR, yet TCRdb's version contains in-frame clones alone and is incomplete. The sample yields 300,000 or so clones, 85% to 90% seen once. The sequenced material came from peripheral blood. Every receptor here comes from a woman in her forties who had recovered from COVID-19.

The rearrangement joins TRBV24-1 to TRBJ2-3; 9 positions agree with TRBD1. Germline V gene sequence: CDR1 KGHDR, CDR2 SFDVKD. V shed 4 bases and J 3 bases; nucleotides not matched to a gene: 7. The CDR3 runs 16 residues. The CDR3 bases are TGTGCCACCAGTGAGTATTTGGACAGGGGTACAGATACGCAGTATTTT. Its protein product is CATSEYLDRGTDTQYF.

The V call is TRBV19, the J call TRBJ1-5, with D possibly matching TRBD1 (5 bases). The CDR3 loop spans 16 amino acids. Germline V gene data show CDR1 as LNHDA and CDR2 as SQIVND (reference sequence). V lost 3 bases to trimming and J lost 3 bases, with 15 bases between them. CDR3 amino acids: CASSIGASQSNQPQHF. The CDR3, as DNA: TGTGCCAGTAGTATTGGGGCCAGCCAGTCCAATCAGCCCCAGCATTTT.

This chain joins TRBV12-3 or TRBV12-4 and TRBJ2-7; 7 bases match TRBD1. The CDR3 is 12 residues long. The junction had 4 bases not matched to a gene; V was cut back by 3 bases and J by 8 bases. This CDR3 is CASSFSGGQQYF. The CDR3 nucleotides are TGTGCCAGCAGTTTCTCAGGGGGACAGCAGTACTTC.

The table lists this clone with a count of one. Compared with germline, one end of the junction differs, possibly owing to a read error. The V call is TRBV7-8, the J call TRBJ2-7, with 11 bases fitting TRBD2. This CDR3 comprises 14 residues. Germline CDR1 SGHVS, CDR2 FQNEAQ. The CDR3 DNA reads TGTGCCAGCAGCCTAGCGGGGGGAAGATCCGAGCAGTACTTC. Its protein is CASSLAGGRSEQYF.

This chain joins TRBV6-5 and TRBJ1-4; 8 positions agree with TRBD1. The CDR3 runs to 15 residues. Per the germline V gene, CDR1 is MNHEY and CDR2 is SVGAGI. The V segment lost 6 bases and the J segment 7 bases; nucleotides outside the gene matches: 10. This chain's CDR3 is CASSADDRGVEKLFF. CDR3 DNA sequence: TGTGCCAGCAGCGCCGACGACAGGGGAGTTGAAAAACTGTTTTTT.

This chain links TRBV27 with TRBJ2-3; D call uncertain. This CDR3 is 14 amino acids long. Germline V CDR1 and CDR2: MNHEY, SMNVEV (reference sequence). The V and J ends lost 0 bases and 4 bases respectively, with 8 bases between them. The DNA for the CDR3 is TGTGCCAGCAGTTTATCATCAGGCGCAGATACGCAGTATTTT. Translated, it gives CASSLSSGADTQYF.

This clone came up a few times. The rearrangement joins TRBV2 to TRBJ1-1; D is uncertain. With 8 bases removed from V and 0 bases from J, the gap between germline ends came to 13 bases. The V gene's germline CDR1 is SNHLY and CDR2 FYNNEI. The CDR3 consists of 14 residues. This chain's CDR3 is CASGEEAVNTEAFF. In DNA form, the CDR3 reads TGTGCCAGCGGGGAGGAGGCTGTGAACACTGAAGCTTTCTTT. The full variable domain, completed using reference TRBV2 and TRBJ1-1, is EPEVTQTPSHQVTQMGQEVILRCVPISNHLYFYWYRQILGQKVEFLVSFYNNEISEKSEIFDDQFSVERPDGSNFTLKIRSTKLEDSAMYFCASGEEAVNTEAFFGQGTRLTVV.

The genes are TRBV6-1 and TRBJ1-1; D is possibly TRBD1 (6 bases). The germline V gene has CDR1 MNHNS and CDR2 SASEGT. This CDR3 comprises 15 residues. Trimming removed 6 bases from V and 3 bases from J, with 17 bases in between. The CDR3 sequence is CASREWTVGDTEAFF. The CDR3 nucleotides are TGTGCCAGCAGAGAATGGACAGTGGGGGACACTGAAGCTTTCTTT.

The chain uses TRBV30 and TRBJ1-6; 9 nucleotides align to TRBD1. The germline gives CDR1 GTSNPN, CDR2 SVGIG (reference sequence). The CDR3 runs to 13 residues. V was clipped by 8 bases and J by 7 bases; unmatched bases: 6. CDR3 sequence: CALSGTGNSPLHF. For the CDR3, the DNA is TGTGCCCTGTCCGGGACAGGGAATTCACCCCTCCACTTT.

V usage is TRBV2 and J usage is TRBJ1-5; a weak D match, TRBD1 (6 bases). CDR3 length equals 14 residues. From germline, CDR1 is SNHLY and CDR2 FYNNEI. V was cut by 6 bases and J by 4 bases, with 13 bases left in between. CDR3 nucleotides: TGTGCCAGCAGCCCCGACAGGCTTAATCAGCCCCAGCATTTT. Amino acids: CASSPDRLNQPQHF.

The chain carries TRBV7-9 and TRBJ2-5; 8 nucleotides align to TRBD1. CDR3 length: 14 residues. After removal of 1 base from V and 3 bases from J, the junction contained 1 base not matched to a gene. Germline V gene data show CDR1 as SEHNR and CDR2 as FQNEAQ (reference sequence). Written as DNA, the CDR3 is TGTGCCAGCAGCTTAGTGACAGGGGAAGAGACCCAGTACTTC. This codes for CASSLVTGEETQYF.

This chain connects TRBV19 to TRBJ2-2, with D maybe TRBD1 (6 bases). The CDR3 length is 15 residues. V shed 6 bases and J shed 2 bases, with 13 bases lying between them. Germline V gene data show CDR1 as LNHDA and CDR2 as SQIVND (reference sequence). The CDR3 DNA reads as TGTGCCAGTAGCCCACGGGACACAAACACCGGGGAGCTGTTTTTT. It codes for CASSPRDTNTGELFF.

V and J are TRBV4-3 and TRBJ2-1, with 13 positions matching TRBD2. The CDR3 sequence is 17 residues long. V was pared by 0 bases and J by 6 bases, with 5 bases of the junction left unmatched. Germline V gene sequence: CDR1 LGHNA, CDR2 YSLEER. The CDR3 reads CASSQEAGTSGANEQFF. CDR3 in DNA: TGCGCCAGCAGCCAAGAGGCCGGGACTAGCGGGGCCAATGAGCAGTTCTTC.

The rearrangement joins TRBV5-1 to TRBJ2-3; 7 bases fit TRBD2. V was pared by 5 bases and J by 1 base, with 10 bases of the junction left unmatched. Germline CDR1 is SGHRS and CDR2 is YFSETQ. This CDR3 is 16 amino acids long. The CDR3 DNA sequence: TGCGCCAGCAGAGAGGGACTAACAACGGGCACAGATACGCAGTATTTT. Residues: CASREGLTTGTDTQYF.

The rearrangement links TRBV2 to TRBJ1-4, with unresolved D. The length of the CDR3 is 13 residues. From germline, CDR1 is SNHLY and CDR2 FYNNEI. The CDR3 here is CVTGRFGNEKLFF. The DNA of the CDR3 is TGTGTCACCGGTCGTTTTGGTAATGAAAAACTGTTTTTT.

The chain is built from TRBV10-3 and TRBJ2-6; 8 nucleotides match TRBD2. Germline CDR1 and CDR2: ENHRY and SYGVKD. CDR3 length equals 17 residues. With 6 bases clipped from V and 0 bases from J, the junction kept 7 bases outside the gene matches. DNA of the CDR3: TGTGCCATCAGGCCGCGGGGGGATAGCTCTGGGGCCAACGTCCTGACTTTC. As protein: CAIRPRGDSSGANVLTF.

V and J are TRBV6-2 or TRBV6-3 and TRBJ2-5; TRBD2 matches 10 bases. This CDR3 region has 18 residues. Germline assignment: CDR1 MNHEY and CDR2 SVGEGT. V lost 6 bases, J lost 4 bases, and 17 bases stayed unmatched. The chain's CDR3 is CASSRPLSGGAGRETQYF. The CDR3 nucleotides are TGTGCCAGCAGCCGCCCGCTGAGCGGGGGGGCAGGTCGAGAGACCCAGTACTTC.

The V gene is TRBV28, the J gene TRBJ1-1, with D possibly TRBD1 on 5 matching bases. Germline-derived CDR1 and CDR2 are MDHEN and SYDVKM. Trimming shortened V by 2 bases and J by 0 bases, and 10 bases separated the two germline ends. The CDR3 has 15 residues. The CDR3, as DNA: TGTGCCAGCAGTTTAAGGGGTCTGATGAACACTGAAGCTTTCTTT. This encodes CASSLRGLMNTEAFF.